A single sample is the source of the 21 T cell receptor beta chains below, sequenced in a study of blood T cell repertoires in COVID-19. Repertoires were generated with immunoSEQ multiplex PCR, while TCRdb's copy carries only in-frame clones and drops some. The sample lists fewer than 30,000 clones, roughly nine tenths occurring once. The sequencing input was peripheral blood. These receptors all come from a human donor with active COVID-19. The donor label of this sample is uncertain.

The chain combines TRBV27 with TRBJ1-4, with 11 bases fitting TRBD1. This CDR3 spans 16 amino acids. Germline loops: CDR1 MNHEY, CDR2 SMNVEV (reference sequence). With V trimmed by 6 bases and J by 7 bases, 10 bases remained unmatched. The CDR3: CASSSYLDRGREKLFF. The CDR3 nucleotides read TGTGCCAGCAGCTCTTACCTGGACAGGGGGCGTGAAAAACTGTTTTTT.

The chain joins TRBV11-2 to TRBJ1-4, with D uncertain. Germline values: CDR1 SGHAT, CDR2 FQNNGV. The CDR3 consists of 13 residues. V was shortened by 1 base and J by 5 bases, with 5 bases between the two germline ends. CDR3 sequence: CASSLALNEKLFF. In DNA, the CDR3 is TGTGCCAGCAGCTTAGCACTCAATGAAAAACTGTTTTTT.

This chain links TRBV7-8 with TRBJ1-2; unclear D gene. The CDR3 runs 16 residues. V lost 5 bases and J lost 4, with 20 bases in between. The germline V gene has CDR1 SGHVS and CDR2 FQNEAQ. In DNA form, the CDR3 reads TGTGCCAGCAGCCCCCGACTCACCCGAGGAGCCTATGGCTACACCTTC. It codes for CASSPRLTRGAYGYTF.

The chain couples TRBV18 to TRBJ2-7, with 8 bases matching TRBD1. V shed 7 bases and J 2 bases; nucleotides not matched to a gene: 7. The CDR3 spans 14 residues. Germline V CDR1 and CDR2: KGHSH, LQKENI. The CDR3 region has the DNA TGTGCCAGCTGGACAGGGATTCCTCCCTACGAGCAGTACTTC. Encoded protein: CASWTGIPPYEQYF.

The gene calls are TRBV5-4 and TRBJ2-4; D gene unclear. Trimming shortened V by 4 bases and J by 4 bases, and 9 bases separated the two germline ends. Germline assignment: CDR1 SGHNT and CDR2 YYREEE (reference sequence). This CDR3 contains 13 residues. CDR3 coding DNA: TGTGCCAGCAGCCCCTCGCAGAAAAACATTCAGTACTTC. Translating gives CASSPSQKNIQYF.

This sequence joins TRBV9 and TRBJ2-3, with D perhaps TRBD2 (6 bases). CDR3 length: 17 amino acids. V was clipped by 4 bases and J by 0 bases, with 18 bases between them. CDR1 and CDR2 (germline): SGDLS, YYNGEE. CDR3 DNA: TGTGCCAGCAGCCCACCCGGGACTTACACTAGCACAGATACGCAGTATTTT. The encoded protein is CASSPPGTYTSTDTQYF.

This chain links TRBV4-1 with TRBJ2-1, with D hard to call. CDR1 is MGHRA, CDR2 YSYEKL, per germline. Trimming took off 4 bases at V and 0 bases at J, with 13 bases between the two ends. This CDR3 contains 16 residues. The CDR3 DNA sequence: TGCGCCAGCAGCCTCTCGACTCCCAGCTCCTACAATGAGCAGTTCTTC. This sequence encodes CASSLSTPSSYNEQFF.

The V and J genes are TRBV9 and TRBJ2-1; tentatively, D is TRBD2 (6 bases). The CDR3 is made up of 14 amino acids. Germline CDR1 is SGDLS and CDR2 is YYNGEE. V lost 0 bases and J 7 bases, leaving 11 bases between the germline ends. For the CDR3, the DNA is TGTGCCAGCAGCGTAGTTCCGGAGGGAAATGAGCAGTTCTTC. Its translation is CASSVVPEGNEQFF.

The J gene is TRBJ2-7, the V gene TRBV6-1, with TRBD2 identical over 7 bases. This CDR3 has 14 residues. With V trimmed by 0 bases and J by 4 bases, 3 bases remained unmatched. Germline V gene sequence: CDR1 MNHNS, CDR2 SASEGT. In DNA form, the CDR3 reads TGTGCCAGCAGTGAAGCGGGAGGGGATTACGAGCAGTACTTC. This gives the protein CASSEAGGDYEQYF.

In this sample, this clone turned up once. This sequence joins TRBV4-2 and TRBJ2-1; 8 nucleotides match TRBD2. Germline CDR1 is LGHNA and CDR2 is YNFKEQ. The CDR3 spans 15 residues. The junction had 8 bases not matched to a gene; V was cut back by 3 bases and J by 7 bases. The CDR3 bases are TGTGCCAGCAGCCAGGAAAAACTAGCGGATAATGAGCAGTTCTTC. This sequence encodes CASSQEKLADNEQFF.

This clone was observed once. The chain has TRBV19 and TRBJ1-1; 7 bases are a match to TRBD1. Germline loops: CDR1 LNHDA, CDR2 SQIVND (reference sequence). CDR3 length: 13 residues. The J segment lost 11 bases and the V segment lost 9 bases, leaving 15 bases of the junction unmatched. CDR3 in DNA: TGTGCCAGCATAAACCGGGACAGACCGGGGGCTTTCTTT. Its protein product is CASINRDRPGAFF.

The V and J genes are TRBV5-6 and TRBJ2-5; possible D gene TRBD2, 7 bases. V lost 0 bases to trimming and J lost 4 bases, with 10 bases between them. This CDR3 contains 14 residues. Per germline, CDR1 SGHDT and CDR2 YYEEEE. CDR3 in amino acids: CASSLAGGGETQYF. The DNA of the CDR3 is TGTGCCAGCAGCTTGGCGGGGGGCGGAGAGACCCAGTACTTC.

In its sample, this clone was seen once. The rearrangement uses TRBV7-2 and TRBJ1-4; the match to TRBD1 covers 9 bases. Germline CDR1 is SGHTA and CDR2 is FQGNSA. The CDR3 length is 16 residues. The ends lost 5 bases at V and 7 bases at J; junction bases unmatched: 11. The CDR3 is CASSGLGQGLGEKLFF. For the CDR3, the DNA is TGTGCCAGCAGCGGTCTAGGACAGGGGTTGGGTGAAAAACTGTTTTTT.

V gene TRBV11-2 combines with J gene TRBJ2-5; weak D call: TRBD2 (6 bases). The V end was cut by 5 bases, the J end by 1 base, with 11 bases between. CDR1 SGHAT and CDR2 FQNNGV come from the germline V gene. There are 14 residues in the CDR3. In DNA form, the CDR3 reads TGTGCCAGCAGCGCCCGGGACTTCCAAGAGACCCAGTACTTC. Its protein is CASSARDFQETQYF.

V usage is TRBV15 and J usage is TRBJ2-6; 8 bases match TRBD2. This CDR3 is built from 17 residues. Per germline, CDR1 LNHNV and CDR2 YYDKDF (reference sequence). V shed 4 bases, J shed 2 bases, and the junction held 7 bases outside the gene matches. CDR3 residues: CATSTRAGAPGANVLTF. CDR3 bases: TGTGCCACCAGCACCCGAGCGGGGGCGCCTGGGGCCAACGTCCTGACTTTC.

The rearrangement joins TRBV10-1 to TRBJ1-4; the match to TRBD1 covers 7 bases. The junction had 4 bases not matched to a gene; V was cut back by 3 bases and J by 3 bases. The germline CDR1 and CDR2 sequences are WNHNN and SYGVQD (reference sequence). CDR3 length: 15 amino acids. CDR3 in DNA: TGCGCCAGCAGTGATACGACAGGGCCTAATGAAAAACTGTTTTTT. Residues: CASSDTTGPNEKLFF.

The chain joins TRBV7-6 to TRBJ1-4; 7 bases are shared with TRBD1. The CDR3 is made up of 14 amino acids. Germline-derived CDR1 and CDR2 are SGHVS and FNYEAQ. With 5 bases clipped from V and 8 bases from J, the junction kept 8 bases outside the gene matches. The CDR3 DNA reads as TGTGCCAGCAGCCCTCGACAGGGTGGGGAAAAACTGTTTTTT. Its protein product is CASSPRQGGEKLFF.

The chain joins TRBV9 to TRBJ1-4; 7 nucleotides agree with TRBD1. The trim removed 1 base at V and 7 bases at J, leaving 4 bases unmatched. CDR1 SGDLS and CDR2 YYNGEE come from the germline V gene. This CDR3 comprises 14 residues. CDR3: CASSVSQGVEKLFF. The CDR3 nucleotides read TGTGCCAGCAGCGTAAGCCAGGGGGTTGAAAAACTGTTTTTT.

The chain links TRBV7-9 to TRBJ1-2, with 7 positions matching TRBD1. This CDR3 is built from 14 residues. The V segment lost 5 bases and the J segment 12 bases; nucleotides outside the gene matches: 15. Germline CDR1 reads SEHNR; CDR2 reads FQNEAQ (reference sequence). The CDR3 nucleotides read TGTGCCAGCAGCGTCCGACAGGGTCGGGGGAATAACACCTTC. Amino acid sequence: CASSVRQGRGNNTF.

The chain couples TRBV10-3 to TRBJ1-2; 9 bases are shared with TRBD1. Germline V gene sequence: CDR1 ENHRY, CDR2 SYGVKD. J was trimmed by 6 bases and V by 5 bases; bases with no gene match: 7. This CDR3 region has 14 residues. In DNA, the CDR3 is TGTGCCATCAGTTTGGACAGGGGAGGGAATGGCTACACCTTC. Translated, it gives CAISLDRGGNGYTF.

This chain uses TRBV18 with TRBJ2-3; the D gene is possibly TRBD2 (5 bases). CDR1 and CDR2 from the germline V gene are KGHSH and LQKENI. The CDR3 has 14 amino acids. The ends were cut back, 5 bases at V and 2 bases at J, with 11 bases in the middle. The CDR3 DNA reads as TGTGCCAGCTCAGGGTCGGGGTACACAGATACGCAGTATTTT. Protein: CASSGSGYTDTQYF.